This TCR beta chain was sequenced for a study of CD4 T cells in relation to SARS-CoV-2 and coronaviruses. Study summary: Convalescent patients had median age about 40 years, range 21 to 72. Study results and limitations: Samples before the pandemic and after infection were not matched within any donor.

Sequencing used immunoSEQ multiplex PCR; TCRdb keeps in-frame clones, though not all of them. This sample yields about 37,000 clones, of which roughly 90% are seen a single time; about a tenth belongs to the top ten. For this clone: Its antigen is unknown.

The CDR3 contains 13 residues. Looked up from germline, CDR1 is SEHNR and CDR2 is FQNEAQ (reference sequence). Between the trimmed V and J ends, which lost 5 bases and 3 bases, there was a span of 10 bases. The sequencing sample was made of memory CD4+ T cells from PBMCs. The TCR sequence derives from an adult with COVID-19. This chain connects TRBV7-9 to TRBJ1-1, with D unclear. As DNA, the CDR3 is TGTGCCAGCAGCCAGCTAACATACACTGAAGCTTTCTTT. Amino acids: CASSQLTYTEAFF.